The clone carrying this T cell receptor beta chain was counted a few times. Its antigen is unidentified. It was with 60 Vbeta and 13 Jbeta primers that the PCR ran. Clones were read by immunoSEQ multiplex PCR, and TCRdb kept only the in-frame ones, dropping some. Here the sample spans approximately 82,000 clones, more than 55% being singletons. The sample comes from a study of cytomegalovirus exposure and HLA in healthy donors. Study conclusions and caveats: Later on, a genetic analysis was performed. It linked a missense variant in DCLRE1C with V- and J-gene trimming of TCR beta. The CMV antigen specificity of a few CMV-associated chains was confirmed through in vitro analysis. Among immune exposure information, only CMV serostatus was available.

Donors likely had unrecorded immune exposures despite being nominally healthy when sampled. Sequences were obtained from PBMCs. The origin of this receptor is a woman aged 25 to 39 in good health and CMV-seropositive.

CDR3 DNA: TGCGCCAGCAGCCCGGGACTAGCGGGGGGTACAGATACGCAGTATTTT. This codes for CASSPGLAGGTDTQYF. J is TRBJ2-3 and V is TRBV5-1; 15 nucleotides align to TRBD2. The CDR3 spans 16 residues. Germline CDR1 and CDR2: SGHRS and YFSETQ. Losses at the gene ends were 4 bases for V and 3 bases for J; bases not matched to a gene: 3.